This T cell receptor (beta chain) was documented in a study of a mutant IDH1 vaccine in newly diagnosed glioma. For this clone: The target antigen is unknown.

This CDR3 has 15 residues. Losses at the gene ends were 3 bases for V and 0 bases for J; bases not matched to a gene: 5. Germline V gene sequence: CDR1 MNHEY, CDR2 SMNVEV (reference sequence). Sequencing used immunoSEQ multiplex PCR; TCRdb keeps in-frame clones, though not all of them. The sample lists about 36,000 clones; around 81% were seen once. Indicated time point: week 5, during vaccination. Each vaccine dose was 300 ug of mutant IDH1 20-mer peptide, with topical imiquimod. The V and J genes are TRBV27 and TRBJ2-7; TRBD2 agrees at 7 bases. This sequence was found in a man aged 45 to 65 with glioma. Sequenced here: PBMCs, sampled from a glioma patient whose treatment included an IDH1 peptide vaccine. In DNA form, the CDR3 reads TGTGCCAGCAGTTTTGGCGGGGGTAGCTCCTACGAGCAGTACTTC. It is translated as CASSFGGGSSYEQYF.